The entry that follows covers one TCR beta chain sequence. The antigen remains unidentified. The data derive from a study of OX40 agonist ivuxolimab in advanced cancers. Across the study: Patients receiving dose escalation had hepatocellular carcinoma, melanoma, renal cell or head and neck cancer. With a range of roughly 20 to 90, age averaged about 58 years, and around 83% were male. Points from the study as a whole: Partial responders dosed at 0.1-3.0 mg/kg displayed clonal expansion ranking among the lowest.

The V gene's germline CDR1 is LNHDA and CDR2 SQIVND (reference sequence). V lost 5 bases, J lost 0 bases, and 11 bases lay in between. The CDR3 is 14 amino acids. Method: immunoSEQ multiplex PCR; TCRdb's copy keeps in-frame clones and lacks some. Of approximately 100,000 clones listed, about nine tenths are singletons. Sequenced material: CD4+ or CD8+ T cells sorted from blood, taken in a trial of the OX40 agonist ivuxolimab. The rearrangement uses TRBV19 and TRBJ2-7; D possibly matches TRBD1 or TRBD2 (5 bases each). The clonotype comes from an adult with an advanced solid tumor such as melanoma, head and neck, liver or kidney cancer. The CDR3 protein is CASSWTGGSYEQYF. The CDR3 nucleotides read TGTGCCAGTAGTTGGACTGGGGGCTCCTACGAGCAGTACTTC.